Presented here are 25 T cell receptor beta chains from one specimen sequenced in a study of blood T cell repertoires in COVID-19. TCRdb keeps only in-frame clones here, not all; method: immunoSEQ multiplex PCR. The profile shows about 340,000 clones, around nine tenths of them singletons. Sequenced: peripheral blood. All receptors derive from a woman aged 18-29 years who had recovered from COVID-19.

Here the CDR3 reads CASSRDFGGYTF. Here the CDR3 DNA reads TGTGCCAGCAGTCGGGACTTTGGTGGCTACACCTTC. The chain joins TRBV12-3 or TRBV12-4 to TRBJ1-2; maybe TRBD1 (5 bases). V gave up 5 bases and J gave up 7 bases, with 11 bases separating them. The CDR3 length is 12 residues.

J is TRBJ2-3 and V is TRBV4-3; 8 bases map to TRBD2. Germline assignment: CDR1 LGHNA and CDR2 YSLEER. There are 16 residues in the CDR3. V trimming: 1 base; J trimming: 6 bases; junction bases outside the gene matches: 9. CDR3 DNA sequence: TGCGCCAGCAGCCAAGCAGCGGGAGAGGGGTACGATACGCAGTATTTT. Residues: CASSQAAGEGYDTQYF.

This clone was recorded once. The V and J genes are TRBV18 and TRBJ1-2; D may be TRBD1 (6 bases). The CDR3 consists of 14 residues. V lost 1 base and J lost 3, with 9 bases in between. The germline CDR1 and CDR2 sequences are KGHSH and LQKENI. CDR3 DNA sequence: TGTGCCAGCTCACCACGGGACACCTACTATGGCTACACCTTC. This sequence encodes CASSPRDTYYGYTF.

CDR3 protein: CASTRWAGDYNEQFF. The CDR3 DNA follows: TGTGCCAGCACCCGGTGGGCGGGAGACTACAATGAGCAGTTCTTC. The V call is TRBV5-4, the J call TRBJ2-1; 7 nucleotides line up with TRBD2. Germline CDR1 reads SGHNT; CDR2 reads YYREEE (reference sequence). The CDR3 length is 15 residues. V lost 6 bases, J lost 3 bases, and 9 bases stayed unmatched.

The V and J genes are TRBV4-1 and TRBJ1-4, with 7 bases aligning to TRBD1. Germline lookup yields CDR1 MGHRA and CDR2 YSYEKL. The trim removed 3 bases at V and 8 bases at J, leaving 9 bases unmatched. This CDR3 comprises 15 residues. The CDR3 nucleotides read TGCGCCAGCAGCCATCCCACAGGGGCCAGAGAAAAACTGTTTTTT. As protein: CASSHPTGAREKLFF.

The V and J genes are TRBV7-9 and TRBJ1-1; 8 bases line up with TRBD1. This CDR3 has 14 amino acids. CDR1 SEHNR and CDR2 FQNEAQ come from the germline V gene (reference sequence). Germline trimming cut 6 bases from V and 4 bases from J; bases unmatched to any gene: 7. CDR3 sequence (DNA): TGTGCCAGCAGTCACAGGGGGGGAGGCACTGAAGCTTTCTTT. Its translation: CASSHRGGGTEAFF. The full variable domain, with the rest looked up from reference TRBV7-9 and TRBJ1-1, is DTGVSQNPRHKITKRGQNVTFRCDPISEHNRLYWYRQTLGQGPEFLTYFQNEAQLEKSRLLSDRFSAERPKGSFSTLEIQRTEQGDSAMYLCASSHRGGGTEAFFGQGTRLTVV.

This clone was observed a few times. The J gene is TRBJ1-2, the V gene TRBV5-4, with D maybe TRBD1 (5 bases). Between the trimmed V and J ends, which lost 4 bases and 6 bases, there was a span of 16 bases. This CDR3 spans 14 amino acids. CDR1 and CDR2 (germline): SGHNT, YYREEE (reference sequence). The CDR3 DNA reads TGTGCCAGCAGCACACACAGGTTATACCATGGCTACACCTTC. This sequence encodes CASSTHRLYHGYTF.

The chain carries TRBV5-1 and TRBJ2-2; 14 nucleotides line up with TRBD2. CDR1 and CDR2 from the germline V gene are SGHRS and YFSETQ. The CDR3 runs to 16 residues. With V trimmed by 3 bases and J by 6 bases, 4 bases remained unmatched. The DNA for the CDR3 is TGCGCCAGCAGCTGGGGACTAGCGGGAGTCTCCGGGGAGCTGTTTTTT. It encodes CASSWGLAGVSGELFF. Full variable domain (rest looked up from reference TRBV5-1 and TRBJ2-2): KAGVTQTPRYLIKTRGQQVTLSCSPISGHRSVSWYQQTPGQGLQFLFEYFSETQRNKGNFPGRFSGRQFSNSRSEMNVSTLELGDSALYLCASSWGLAGVSGELFFGEGSRLTVL.

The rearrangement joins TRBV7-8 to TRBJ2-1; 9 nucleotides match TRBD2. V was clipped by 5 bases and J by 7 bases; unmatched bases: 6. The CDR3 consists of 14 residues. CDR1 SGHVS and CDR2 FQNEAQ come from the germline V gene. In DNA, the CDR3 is TGTGCCAGCAGCGCGGGACTAGCTGATAATGAGCAGTTCTTC. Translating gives CASSAGLADNEQFF.

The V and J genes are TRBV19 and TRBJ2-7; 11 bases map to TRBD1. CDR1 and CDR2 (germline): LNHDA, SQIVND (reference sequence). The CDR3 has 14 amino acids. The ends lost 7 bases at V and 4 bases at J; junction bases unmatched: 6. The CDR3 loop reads CASTKGTGGYEQYV. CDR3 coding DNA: TGTGCCAGTACCAAAGGGACAGGGGGGTACGAGCAGTACGTC.

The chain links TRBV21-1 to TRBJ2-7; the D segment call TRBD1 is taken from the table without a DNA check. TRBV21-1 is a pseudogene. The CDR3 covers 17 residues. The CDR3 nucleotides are TGTGCCAGCAGCAAAGTATCTCCAGGCCCTAGGGGCTACGAGCAGTACGTC. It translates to CASSKVSPGPRGYEQYV.

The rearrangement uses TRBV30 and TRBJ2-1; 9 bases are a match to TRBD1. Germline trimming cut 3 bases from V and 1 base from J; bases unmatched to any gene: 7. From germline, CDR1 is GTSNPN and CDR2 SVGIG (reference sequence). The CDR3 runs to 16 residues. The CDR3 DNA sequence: TGTGCCTGGAGCGTCCGGGACAGGGTGTCCTACAATGAGCAGTTCTTC. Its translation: CAWSVRDRVSYNEQFF.

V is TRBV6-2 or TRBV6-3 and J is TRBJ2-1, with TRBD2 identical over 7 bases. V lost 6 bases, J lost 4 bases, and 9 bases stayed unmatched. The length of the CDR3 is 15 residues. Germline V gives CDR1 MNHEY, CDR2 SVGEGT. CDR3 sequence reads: CASSPFRGSYNEQFF. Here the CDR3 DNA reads TGTGCCAGCAGCCCATTCCGCGGGAGTTACAATGAGCAGTTCTTC.

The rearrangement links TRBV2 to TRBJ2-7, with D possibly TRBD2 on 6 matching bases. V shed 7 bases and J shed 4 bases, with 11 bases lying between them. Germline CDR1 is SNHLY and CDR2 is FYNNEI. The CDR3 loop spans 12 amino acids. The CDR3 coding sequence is TGTGCCAGCAACGCGGGAAGATACGAGCAGTACGTC. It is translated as CASNAGRYEQYV.

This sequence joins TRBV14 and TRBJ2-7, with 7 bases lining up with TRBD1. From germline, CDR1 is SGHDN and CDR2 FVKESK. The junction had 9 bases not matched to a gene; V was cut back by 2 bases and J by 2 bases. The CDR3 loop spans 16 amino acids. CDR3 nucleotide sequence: TGTGCCAGCAGCCAACTACAGGGGATTCGAACCTACGAGCAGTACGTC. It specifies CASSQLQGIRTYEQYV.

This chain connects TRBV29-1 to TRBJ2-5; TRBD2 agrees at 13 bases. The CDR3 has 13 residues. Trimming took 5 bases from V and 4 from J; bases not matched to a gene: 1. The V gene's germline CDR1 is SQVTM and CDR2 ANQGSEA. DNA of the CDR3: TGCAGCGTTTGGACTAGCGGGAGAGAGACCCAGTACTTC. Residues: CSVWTSGRETQYF.

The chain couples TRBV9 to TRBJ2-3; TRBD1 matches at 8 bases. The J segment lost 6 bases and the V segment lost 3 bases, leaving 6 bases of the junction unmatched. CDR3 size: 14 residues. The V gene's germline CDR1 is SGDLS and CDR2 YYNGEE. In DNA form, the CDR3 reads TGTGCCAGCAGCGAGAGGGGACAGGCGGATACGCAGTATTTT. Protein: CASSERGQADTQYF. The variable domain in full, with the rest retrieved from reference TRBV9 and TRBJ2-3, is DSGVTQTPKHLITATGQRVTLRCSPRSGDLSVYWYQQSLDQGLQFLIQYYNGEERAKGNILERFSAQQFPDLHSELNLSSLELGDSALYFCASSERGQADTQYFGPGTRLTVL.

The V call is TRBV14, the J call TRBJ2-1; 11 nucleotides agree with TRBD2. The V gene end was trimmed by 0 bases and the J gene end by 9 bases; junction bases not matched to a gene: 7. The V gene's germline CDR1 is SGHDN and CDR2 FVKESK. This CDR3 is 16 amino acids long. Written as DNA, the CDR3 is TGTGCCAGCAGCCAAGATGTACTAGCGGGAGTCGCTGAGCAGTTCTTC. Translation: CASSQDVLAGVAEQFF.

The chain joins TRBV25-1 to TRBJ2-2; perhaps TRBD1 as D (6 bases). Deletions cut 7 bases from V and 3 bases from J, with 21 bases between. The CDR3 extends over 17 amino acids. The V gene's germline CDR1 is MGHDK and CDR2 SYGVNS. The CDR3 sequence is CASTANGEKGDTGELFF. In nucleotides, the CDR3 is TGTGCCAGCACGGCTAATGGGGAAAAGGGGGACACCGGGGAGCTGTTTTTT.

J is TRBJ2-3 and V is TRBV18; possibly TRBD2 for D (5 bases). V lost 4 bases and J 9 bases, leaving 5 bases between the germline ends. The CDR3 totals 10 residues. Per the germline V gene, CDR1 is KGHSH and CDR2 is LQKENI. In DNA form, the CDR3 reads TGTGCCAGCTCACGGGAGACGCAGTATTTT. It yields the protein CASSRETQYF.

DNA for the CDR3: TGTGCCAGCAGCTTAGATGGGGCCTCGGCAGGTGAAAAACTGTTTTTT. This gives the protein CASSLDGASAGEKLFF. The chain carries TRBV11-3 and TRBJ1-4, with a tentative D call TRBD1 (5 bases). This CDR3 has 16 residues. Trimming left V 0 bases short and J 7 bases short, with 15 bases between. CDR1 is SGHNT, CDR2 YENEEA, per germline.

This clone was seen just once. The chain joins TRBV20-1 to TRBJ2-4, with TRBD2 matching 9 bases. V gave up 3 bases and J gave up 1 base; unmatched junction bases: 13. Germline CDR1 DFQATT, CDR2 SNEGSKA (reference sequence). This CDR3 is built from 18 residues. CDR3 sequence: CSASAVSSGSGAKNIQYF. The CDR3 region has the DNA TGCAGTGCTAGTGCCGTCAGTAGCGGGAGCGGGGCCAAAAACATTCAGTACTTC.

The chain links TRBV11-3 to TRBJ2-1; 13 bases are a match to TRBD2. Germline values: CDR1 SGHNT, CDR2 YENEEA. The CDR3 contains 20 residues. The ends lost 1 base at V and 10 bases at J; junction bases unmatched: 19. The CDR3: CASSLGTGRTSGSRLGEQFF. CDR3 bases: TGTGCCAGCAGCTTAGGAACAGGCAGGACTAGCGGGAGCAGATTGGGGGAGCAGTTCTTC.

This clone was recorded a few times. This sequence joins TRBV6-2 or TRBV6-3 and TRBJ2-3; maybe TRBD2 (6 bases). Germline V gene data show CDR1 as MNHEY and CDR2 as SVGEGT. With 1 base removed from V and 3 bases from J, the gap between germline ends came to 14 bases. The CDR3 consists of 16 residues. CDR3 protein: CASSYFWDSQTDTQYF. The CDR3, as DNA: TGTGCCAGCAGTTACTTTTGGGACTCGCAGACAGATACGCAGTATTTT.

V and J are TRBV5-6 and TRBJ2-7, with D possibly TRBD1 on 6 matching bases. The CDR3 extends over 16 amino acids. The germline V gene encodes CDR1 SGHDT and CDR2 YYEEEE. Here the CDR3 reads CASSWRLGQGLYGQYV. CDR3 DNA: TGTGCCAGCAGCTGGCGCCTTGGGCAGGGGCTGTACGGGCAGTACGTC.